This is a list of T cell receptor beta chains from one sample in a study of CD8 T cells in ankylosing spondylitis. TCRdb ran MiXCR on the 5' RACE reads and lists one entry per CDR3 protein. Of approximately 220,000 distinct CDR3 sequences in the sample, roughly 18% are singletons; the top ten hold roughly 43%. The sample comprised blood, either unsorted or a sorted T cell fraction (not recorded which). These receptors came from a male donor with ankylosing spondylitis. CDR3s include the opening cysteine and the closing phenylalanine or tryptophan.

>TRBJ2-1|TRBV19
CASSPTWGLAVDYNEQFF
>TRBJ2-1|TRBV25-1
CASSEYNQKGEQFF
>TRBJ1-6|TRBV7-8
CASSLETGLHSPLHF
>TRBJ2-3|TRBV7-8
CASSSTSGRIDTQYF
>TRBJ1-2|TRBV12-3/TRBV12-4
CASSLVVAYGYTF
>TRBJ2-3|TRBV4-1
CASSQDGGGPPDTQYF
>TRBJ2-7|TRBV5-1
CASSSKQGHGEQYF
>TRBJ1-1|TRBV5-5
CASSPLPLRLDTEAFF
>TRBJ2-3|TRBV7-3
CASSSGQGRTDTQYF
>TRBJ2-1|TRBV3-1
CASSQEVVAGGQFF
>TRBJ2-5|TRBV4-1
CASSQGTLLEETQYF
>TRBJ2-7|TRBV27
CASSPLAGTSYEQYF
>TRBJ1-4|TRBV4-1
CAAIIRVEDEKLFF
>TRBJ1-1|TRBV6-5
CASSYGWGTEAFF
>TRBJ2-3|TRBV29-1
CSVDGQNTDTQYF
>TRBJ2-2|TRBV24-1
CATRPANTGELFF
>TRBJ1-2|TRBV29-1
CSISDGLNYGYTF
>TRBJ2-5|TRBV25-1
CASSSDGLAEETQYF
>TRBJ2-1|TRBV5-1
CASSPGGEDMEQFF
>TRBJ1-1|TRBV11-2
CASSFDREGRNTEAFF
>TRBJ1-5|TRBV12-5
CASELDDRPQPQHF
>TRBJ2-7|TRBV27
CASRELTWESPYEQYF
>TRBJ1-2|TRBV10-2
CATKEAGAGYGYTF
>TRBJ2-5|TRBV27
CASAPVKEHFQETQYF
>TRBJ2-7|TRBV5-5
CASSLTSGSNYEQYF
>TRBJ2-4|TRBV7-9
CASGGTSGIAKNIQYF
>TRBJ2-1|TRBV25-1
CASSEDIAGVDEQFF
>TRBJ2-7|TRBV6-1
CASSEGQIELSYEQYF
>TRBJ2-1|TRBV13
CASSVRIQGVNEQFF
>TRBJ1-2|TRBV7-9
CASSLNSAGNYGYTF
>TRBJ2-7|TRBV11-2
CASSPTSRTYEQYF
>TRBJ1-1|TRBV4-1
CASSQVSGRTEAFF
>TRBJ1-1|TRBV25-1
CASSEYGAGPNTEAFF
>TRBJ2-1|TRBV7-9
CASSLGRSYNEQFF
>TRBJ2-1|TRBV27
CASSTSGMGYNEQFF
>TRBJ2-6|TRBV27
CASSSLSGANVLTF
>TRBJ2-2|TRBV29-1
CSVEEQANANTGELFF
>TRBJ2-3|TRBV18
CASSPDRAATDTQYF
>TRBJ2-2|TRBV24-1
CATSDLLDTGELFF
>TRBJ1-1|TRBV5-5
CASSSGRGYTEAFF